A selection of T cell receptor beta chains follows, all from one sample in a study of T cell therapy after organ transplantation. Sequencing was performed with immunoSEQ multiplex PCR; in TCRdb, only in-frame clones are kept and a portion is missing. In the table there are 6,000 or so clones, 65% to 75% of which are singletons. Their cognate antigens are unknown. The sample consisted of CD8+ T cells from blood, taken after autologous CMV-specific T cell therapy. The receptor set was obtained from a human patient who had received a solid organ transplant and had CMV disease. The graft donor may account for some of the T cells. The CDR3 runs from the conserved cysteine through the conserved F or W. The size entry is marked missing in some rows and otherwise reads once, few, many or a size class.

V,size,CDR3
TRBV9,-,CASSPGTSGSLADTQYF
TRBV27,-,CASSPFGQGYSPLHF
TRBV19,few,CASSSDEYEQYF
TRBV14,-,CASSPTGTSGGKYNEQFF
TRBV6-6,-,CASSYTRLGEQYF
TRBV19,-,CASSPHYYTENYGREQYF
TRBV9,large,CASSVGATGVDGYTF
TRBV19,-,CASSRAGDQDTQYF
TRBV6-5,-,CASKIQGANTEAFF
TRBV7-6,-,CASSPGSWGADTQYF
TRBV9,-,CASSVEVGAKTQYF
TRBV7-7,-,CASSLGSGGTYEQYF
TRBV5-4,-,CASSSSTDRGLGQPQHF
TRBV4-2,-,CASSQEAAGGAPYNEQFF
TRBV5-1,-,CASSLSGYNEQFF
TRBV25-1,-,CASSELGEDSNQPQHF
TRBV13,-,CASSSEKSVNTEAFF
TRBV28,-,CASSLEASSYEQYF
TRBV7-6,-,CASSFSAFSGSDTDTQYF
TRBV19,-,CASSIGYEQYF
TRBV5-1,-,CASSLAGYHYF
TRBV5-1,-,CASSQRSGRGEQFF
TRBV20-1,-,CSARATSEQYF
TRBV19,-,CASSIFTGYEQYF
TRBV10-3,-,CAISELAGEFYNEQFF
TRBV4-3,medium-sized,CASSQDRQTNTGELFF
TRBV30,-,CAWSVDTPYEQYF
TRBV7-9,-,CASSYPGIAKNIQYF
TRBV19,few,CASSPSANTGELFF
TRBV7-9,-,CASTPPGQGYEQYF
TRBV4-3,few,CASSPELRAAEAFF
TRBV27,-,CASSFLQGRTDTQYF
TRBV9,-,CASTNSWGTSGNTGELFF
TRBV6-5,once,CASSYYLTAVSYEQYF
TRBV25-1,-,CASSEFGNQPQHF
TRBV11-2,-,CASSPGPGQTSYEQYF
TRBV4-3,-,CASSQGRTGRYGCTF
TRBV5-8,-,CASSLQGSYEQYF
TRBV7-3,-,CASSLRGQESSYNEQFF
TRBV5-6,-,CASSLVGGQETQYF